Listed below are T cell receptor beta chains from one sample, sequenced in a study of T-cell memory formation after mild COVID-19. A single record per CDR3 protein comes from TCRdb applying MiXCR to the 5' RACE reads. The sample lists more than 250,000 distinct CDR3 sequences; roughly 17% were seen once. Sequenced material: PBMCs or a T cell subset sorted from them (not recorded which). Receptor source: a man aged 18-30 years who had mild COVID-19 (a few samples of this study predate the infection). Cell type and time point are not known. Both conserved end residues are part of each CDR3. Each record gives: clone size, V gene, D gene, J gene, CDR3 DNA, CDR3 protein. A D gene is named only where the DNA matches it firmly. Clone size is shown for a subset of rows, as once, few, many or a class of expanded clone.

clone size: -; V gene: TRBV5-5; D gene: -; J gene: TRBJ1-5; CDR3 DNA: TGTGCCAGCAGCTTGGTCAGGGGCCTCGATCAGCCCCAGCATTTT; CDR3 protein: CASSLVRGLDQPQHF
clone size: -; V gene: TRBV7-2; D gene: TRBD1; J gene: TRBJ1-2; CDR3 DNA: TGTGCCAGCAGCGGCTGGACAGGGGGCGGCTACACCTTC; CDR3 protein: CASSGWTGGGYTF
clone size: few; V gene: TRBV19; D gene: -; J gene: TRBJ1-2; CDR3 DNA: TGTGCCAGTAGTACTGCGGGACCCAGCAGGGGCTACACCTTC; CDR3 protein: CASSTAGPSRGYTF
clone size: -; V gene: TRBV12-3/TRBV12-4; D gene: -; J gene: TRBJ1-1; CDR3 DNA: TGTGCCAGCAGCCCCACAGGGAGAACTGAAGCTTTCTTT; CDR3 protein: CASSPTGRTEAFF
clone size: few; V gene: TRBV5-6; D gene: -; J gene: TRBJ2-1; CDR3 DNA: TGTGCCAGCAGCCGGGATCTTCACGCTGAGCAGTTCTTC; CDR3 protein: CASSRDLHAEQFF
clone size: -; V gene: TRBV6-4; D gene: -; J gene: TRBJ1-2; CDR3 DNA: TGTGCCAGTCCCGGGACACACTGGGACGGCTACACCTTC; CDR3 protein: CASPGTHWDGYTF
clone size: -; V gene: TRBV4-2; D gene: -; J gene: TRBJ1-2; CDR3 DNA: TGTGCCAGCAGCCAAGAGGGGTTCGGTGGCTACACCTTC; CDR3 protein: CASSQEGFGGYTF
clone size: many; V gene: TRBV7-9; D gene: -; J gene: TRBJ2-1; CDR3 DNA: TGTGCCAGCAGCTTAGGGTACAATGAGCAGTTCTTC; CDR3 protein: CASSLGYNEQFF
clone size: many; V gene: TRBV5-1; D gene: -; J gene: TRBJ2-6; CDR3 DNA: TGTGCCAGCAGCTTAGGAGGGGCTGGGGCCAACGTCCTGACTTTC; CDR3 protein: CASSLGGAGANVLTF
clone size: -; V gene: TRBV4-2; D gene: TRBD2; J gene: TRBJ2-5; CDR3 DNA: TGTGCCAGCAGCGTTAGACGGGGGGGAGAGACCCAGTACTTC; CDR3 protein: CASSVRRGGETQYF
clone size: -; V gene: TRBV29-1; D gene: -; J gene: TRBJ2-3; CDR3 DNA: TGCAGCGTTCGTGGCGGGGCCACAGATACGCAGTATTTT; CDR3 protein: CSVRGGATDTQYF
clone size: -; V gene: TRBV20-1; D gene: TRBD1; J gene: TRBJ1-1; CDR3 DNA: TGCAGTGCTAGAGATCCTGAAGGGGGCCGAGGGTCTGAAGCTTTCTTT; CDR3 protein: CSARDPEGGRGSEAFF
clone size: -; V gene: TRBV4-1; D gene: TRBD1; J gene: TRBJ1-6; CDR3 DNA: TGCGCCAGCAGCCAAGAAGGGGGCCGCTCACCCCTCCACTTT; CDR3 protein: CASSQEGGRSPLHF
clone size: -; V gene: TRBV2; D gene: -; J gene: TRBJ1-5; CDR3 DNA: TGTGCCAGCAGTGCGTACAGCTTCAATCAGCCCCAGCATTTT; CDR3 protein: CASSAYSFNQPQHF
clone size: few; V gene: TRBV6-2/TRBV6-3; D gene: -; J gene: TRBJ2-1; CDR3 DNA: TGTGCCAGCAACTCCGACCCGGGGGACAGCTCCTACAATGAGCAGTTCTTC; CDR3 protein: CASNSDPGDSSYNEQFF
clone size: few; V gene: TRBV12-3/TRBV12-4; D gene: -; J gene: TRBJ2-1; CDR3 DNA: TGTGCCAGCAGTTGGGTTGCCAATGAGCAGTTCTTC; CDR3 protein: CASSWVANEQFF
clone size: -; V gene: TRBV7-9; D gene: -; J gene: TRBJ2-7; CDR3 DNA: TGTGCCAGCGCAGAAGCCTACGAGCAGTACTTC; CDR3 protein: CASAEAYEQYF
clone size: many; V gene: TRBV5-1; D gene: -; J gene: TRBJ2-5; CDR3 DNA: TGCGCCAGCAGACGATCTGCAGGAGAGACCCAGTACTTC; CDR3 protein: CASRRSAGETQYF
clone size: few; V gene: TRBV12-3/TRBV12-4; D gene: -; J gene: TRBJ2-3; CDR3 DNA: TGTGCCAGCAGTCCTCTGGGGGACACAGATACGCAGTATTTT; CDR3 protein: CASSPLGDTDTQYF
clone size: few; V gene: TRBV7-3; D gene: -; J gene: TRBJ2-3; CDR3 DNA: TGTGCCAGCGCACTCGGACTACGCACAGATACGCAGTATTTT; CDR3 protein: CASALGLRTDTQYF
clone size: few; V gene: TRBV28; D gene: -; J gene: TRBJ1-1; CDR3 DNA: TGTGCCAGCGGGAGCAGATCGAACACTGAAGCTTTCTTT; CDR3 protein: CASGSRSNTEAFF
clone size: -; V gene: TRBV7-6; D gene: -; J gene: TRBJ1-1; CDR3 DNA: TGTGCCAGCAACCCGCAGACAGGGAACACTGAAGCTTTCTTT; CDR3 protein: CASNPQTGNTEAFF
clone size: -; V gene: TRBV7-9; D gene: -; J gene: TRBJ1-4; CDR3 DNA: TGTGCCAGCAGCTTTCGCGGAGTCGGTGAAAAACTGTTTTTT; CDR3 protein: CASSFRGVGEKLFF
clone size: -; V gene: TRBV2; D gene: TRBD1; J gene: TRBJ2-5; CDR3 DNA: TGTGCCAGCAGTCTGGGGACAGAGCAAGAGACCCAGTACTTC; CDR3 protein: CASSLGTEQETQYF
clone size: many; V gene: TRBV12-3/TRBV12-4; D gene: -; J gene: TRBJ2-2; CDR3 DNA: TGTGCCAGCAGGCCCCCAAGCACCGGGGAGCTGTTTTTT; CDR3 protein: CASRPPSTGELFF
clone size: -; V gene: TRBV24-1; D gene: -; J gene: TRBJ2-1; CDR3 DNA: TGTGCCACCCAGGGATCCTACAATGAGCAGTTCTTC; CDR3 protein: CATQGSYNEQFF
clone size: few; V gene: TRBV7-2; D gene: -; J gene: TRBJ1-5; CDR3 DNA: TGTGCCAGCAGCTTAGTGGCGCTGGATCAGCCCCAGCATTTT; CDR3 protein: CASSLVALDQPQHF
clone size: few; V gene: TRBV15; D gene: -; J gene: TRBJ2-7; CDR3 DNA: TGTGCCACCAGCTTCGAGTCAGGGGACTACGAGCAGTACTTC; CDR3 protein: CATSFESGDYEQYF
clone size: -; V gene: TRBV7-2; D gene: TRBD2; J gene: TRBJ2-1; CDR3 DNA: TGTGCCAGCAGCTGGGGACTAGCGGGGGGGCCTGGCTACAATGAGCAGTTCTTC; CDR3 protein: CASSWGLAGGPGYNEQFF
clone size: -; V gene: TRBV20-1; D gene: -; J gene: TRBJ2-3; CDR3 DNA: TGCAGTGCTAGAGAGCCCCGCACAGATACGCAGTATTTT; CDR3 protein: CSAREPRTDTQYF
clone size: -; V gene: TRBV20-1; D gene: -; J gene: TRBJ2-7; CDR3 DNA: TGCAGTGCTACGGGGAGGGGGATCTACGAGCAGTACTTC; CDR3 protein: CSATGRGIYEQYF
clone size: -; V gene: TRBV20-1; D gene: -; J gene: TRBJ2-3; CDR3 DNA: TGCAGTGCTAGCGGGGGCCCTGGTCGCACAGATACGCAGTATTTT; CDR3 protein: CSASGGPGRTDTQYF
clone size: few; V gene: TRBV20-1; D gene: -; J gene: TRBJ2-7; CDR3 DNA: TGCAGTGCTCGAAGGCCTGACTACGAGCAGTACTTC; CDR3 protein: CSARRPDYEQYF
clone size: -; V gene: TRBV7-8; D gene: -; J gene: TRBJ2-6; CDR3 DNA: TGTGCCAGCAGCCCAAGGACTGGGGCCAACGTCCTGACTTTC; CDR3 protein: CASSPRTGANVLTF
clone size: few; V gene: TRBV7-2; D gene: -; J gene: TRBJ1-1; CDR3 DNA: TGTGCCAGCAGCCCGGGGAGGCGGGGAACTGAAGCTTTCTTT; CDR3 protein: CASSPGRRGTEAFF
clone size: few; V gene: TRBV5-1; D gene: -; J gene: TRBJ2-1; CDR3 DNA: TGCGCCAGCAGCTTGGAGGTGTGGAATGAGCAGTTCTTC; CDR3 protein: CASSLEVWNEQFF
clone size: few; V gene: TRBV28; D gene: -; J gene: TRBJ2-3; CDR3 DNA: TGTGCCAGCATTGCGGGCGGCACAGATACGCAGTATTTT; CDR3 protein: CASIAGGTDTQYF
clone size: -; V gene: TRBV24-1; D gene: -; J gene: TRBJ1-2; CDR3 DNA: TGTGCCACCAGTGATGGGGATGGCTACACCTTC; CDR3 protein: CATSDGDGYTF
clone size: -; V gene: TRBV9; D gene: -; J gene: TRBJ2-5; CDR3 DNA: TGTGCCAGCAGCAGGGGGGTGGTCGAGACCCAGTACTTC; CDR3 protein: CASSRGVVETQYF
clone size: once; V gene: TRBV6-2/TRBV6-3; D gene: -; J gene: TRBJ1-5; CDR3 DNA: TGTGCCAGCAGCCCCGCCAAAGGGGGGTCCAATCAGCCCCAGCATTTT; CDR3 protein: CASSPAKGGSNQPQHF
clone size: few; V gene: TRBV3-1; D gene: -; J gene: TRBJ2-1; CDR3 DNA: TGTGCCAGCAGCCGACAGACACCCTCCTACAATGAGCAGTTCTTC; CDR3 protein: CASSRQTPSYNEQFF
clone size: few; V gene: TRBV4-2; D gene: TRBD1; J gene: TRBJ2-2; CDR3 DNA: TGTGCCAGCAGCCTCGAGGGACAGGGGACTCCCGAGCTGTTTTTT; CDR3 protein: CASSLEGQGTPELFF
clone size: -; V gene: TRBV3-1; D gene: -; J gene: TRBJ2-3; CDR3 DNA: TGTGCCAGCAGCCCTCGCAGCATCAGCACAGATACGCAGTATTTT; CDR3 protein: CASSPRSISTDTQYF
clone size: -; V gene: TRBV11-1; D gene: -; J gene: TRBJ2-5; CDR3 DNA: TGTGCCAGCAGTTCGGGACTTACAAAGTACCAAGAGACCCAGTATTTC; CDR3 protein: CASSSGLTKYQETQYF
clone size: -; V gene: TRBV7-3; D gene: TRBD2; J gene: TRBJ2-5; CDR3 DNA: TGTGCCAGCAGTCGCCGCGGGACTAAAGAGACCAAGTACTTC; CDR3 protein: CASSRRGTKETKYF
clone size: -; V gene: TRBV18; D gene: TRBD2; J gene: TRBJ2-1; CDR3 DNA: TGTGCCAGCTCAGAAAGCGGGGGGTACAATGAGCAGTTCTTC; CDR3 protein: CASSESGGYNEQFF